The clone carrying this T cell receptor beta chain was seen only a few times. The CDR3 loop spans 13 amino acids. From germline, CDR1 is MNHEY and CDR2 SVGEGT. V dropped 7 bases and J dropped 0 bases, with 9 bases sitting between them. The data originate from a study of molecular identifiers for immune sequencing clone quantification. Naive CD8 sequencing libraries were generated from roughly 20,000 to 1,000,000 sorted cells, with 10%, 30% or 50% RNA as input. Sorting was used to obtain naive CD8 T cells (CD8+CD4-CCR7+CD45RA+). Previously described methods with listed TCR primers produced the bulk TCR libraries. TCRdb re-derived calls from the PCR reads in MiXCR, one entry per CDR3 protein. The data contain some 320,000 distinct CDR3 sequences, about a fifth of them singletons.

The chain employs TRBV6-2 or TRBV6-3 and TRBJ1-1; D remains unclear. Sequencing used naive CD8+ T cells from blood, with Jurkat cell RNA spiked in. Subset: FACS-sorted CD8+CD4-CCR7+CD45RA+ naive T cells. The sequence derives from a human donor in good health. Some libraries in this study had Jurkat cell RNA spiked in. CDR3 sequence reads: CASTDALNTEAFF. CDR3 bases: TGTGCCAGCACGGACGCTTTGAACACTGAAGCTTTCTTT.